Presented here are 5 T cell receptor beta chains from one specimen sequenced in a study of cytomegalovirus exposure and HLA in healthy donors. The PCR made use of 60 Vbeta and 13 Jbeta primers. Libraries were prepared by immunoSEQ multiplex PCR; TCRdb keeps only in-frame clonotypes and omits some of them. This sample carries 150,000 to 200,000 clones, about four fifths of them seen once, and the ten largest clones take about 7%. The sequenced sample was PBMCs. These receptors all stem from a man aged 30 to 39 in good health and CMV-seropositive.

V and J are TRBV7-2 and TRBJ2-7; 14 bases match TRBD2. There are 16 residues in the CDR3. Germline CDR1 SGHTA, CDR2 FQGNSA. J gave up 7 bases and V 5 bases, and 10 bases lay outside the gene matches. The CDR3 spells CASSPRLAGGLREQYF. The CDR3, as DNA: TGTGCCAGCAGCCCGAGACTAGCGGGGGGGCTTAGAGAGCAGTACTTC.

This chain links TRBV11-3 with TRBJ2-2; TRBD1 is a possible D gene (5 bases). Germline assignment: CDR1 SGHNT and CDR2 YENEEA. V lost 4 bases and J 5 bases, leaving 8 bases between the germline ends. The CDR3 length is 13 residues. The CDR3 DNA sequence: TGTGCCAGCAGCTACACAGGAACCGGGGAGCTGTTTTTT. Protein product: CASSYTGTGELFF.

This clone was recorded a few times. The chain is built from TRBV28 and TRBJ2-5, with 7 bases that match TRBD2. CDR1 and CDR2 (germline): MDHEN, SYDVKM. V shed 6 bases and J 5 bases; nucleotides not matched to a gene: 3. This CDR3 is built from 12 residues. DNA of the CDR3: TGTGCCAGCAGAACCGGGGGGGAGACCCAGTACTTC. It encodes CASRTGGETQYF.

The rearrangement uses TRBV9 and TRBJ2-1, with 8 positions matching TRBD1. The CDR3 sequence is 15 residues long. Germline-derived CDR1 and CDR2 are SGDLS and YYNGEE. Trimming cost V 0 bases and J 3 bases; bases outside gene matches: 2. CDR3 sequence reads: CASSVVTGGYNEQFF. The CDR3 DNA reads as TGTGCCAGCAGCGTAGTTACAGGGGGCTACAATGAGCAGTTCTTC.

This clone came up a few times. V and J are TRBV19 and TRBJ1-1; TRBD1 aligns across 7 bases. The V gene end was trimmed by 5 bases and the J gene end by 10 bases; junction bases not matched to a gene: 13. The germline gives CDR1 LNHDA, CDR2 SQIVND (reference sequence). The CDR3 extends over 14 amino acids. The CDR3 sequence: CASSSGVLDRVAFF. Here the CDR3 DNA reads TGTGCCAGTAGTTCCGGAGTTTTAGACAGGGTAGCTTTCTTT.